The 29 T cell receptor beta chains listed next were all sequenced from one sample in a study of blood T cell repertoires in COVID-19. The assay was immunoSEQ multiplex PCR, and TCRdb's table has in-frame clones only and misses some. The sample lists nearly 40,000 clones, over 65% occurring once. Sample: peripheral blood. Source of these receptors: a man aged 45-65 years with active or convalescent COVID-19.

The rearrangement links TRBV11-2 to TRBJ2-7, with TRBD1 matching 7 bases. The germline gives CDR1 SGHAT, CDR2 FQNNGV. The J segment lost 3 bases and the V segment lost 5 bases, leaving 7 bases of the junction unmatched. This CDR3 region has 14 residues. CDR3 nucleotide sequence: TGTGCCAGCAGCCTCGACAGGGCCCACTACGAGCAGTACTTC. It codes for CASSLDRAHYEQYF.

The chain couples TRBV9 to TRBJ2-5; 8 nucleotides match TRBD1. The CDR3 is 15 amino acids. V shed 2 bases and J 3 bases; nucleotides not matched to a gene: 6. Germline V gene lookup returns CDR1 SGDLS and CDR2 YYNGEE. The CDR3 is CASSVWGTGEETQYF. The CDR3 coding sequence is TGTGCCAGCAGCGTGTGGGGGACAGGTGAAGAGACCCAGTACTTC.

This clone showed up just a few times. The J gene is TRBJ2-7, the V gene TRBV14; TRBD1 matches at 8 bases. CDR3 length equals 16 residues. Germline V lookup: CDR1 SGHDN, CDR2 FVKESK. Trimming took 2 bases from V and 4 from J; bases not matched to a gene: 10. CDR3 protein: CASSQPFGQGNYEQYF. DNA for the CDR3: TGTGCCAGCAGCCAACCTTTCGGACAGGGAAATTACGAGCAGTACTTC.

The chain combines TRBV3-1 (or the pseudogene TRBV3-2) with TRBJ1-4; a possible D gene is TRBD1 (6 bases). The germline V gene encodes CDR1 LGHDT and CDR2 YNNKEL (reference sequence). The CDR3 contains 12 residues. Trimming stripped 6 bases from V and 8 bases from J, with 10 bases between. CDR3 loop: CASRGGAEKLFF. The CDR3 DNA reads TGTGCCAGCAGGGGGGGGGCAGAAAAACTGTTTTTT.

This clone was observed a handful of times. The chain is built from TRBV5-6 and TRBJ1-1; D call uncertain. Germline CDR1 is SGHDT and CDR2 is YYEEEE. The CDR3 is 15 residues long. Trimming pared 1 base from V and 1 base from J, leaving 11 bases between. This CDR3 reads CASSLWQAPNTEAFF. In DNA form, the CDR3 reads TGTGCCAGCAGCTTGTGGCAGGCTCCGAACACTGAAGCTTTCTTT. The variable domain in full, with the rest retrieved from reference TRBV5-6 and TRBJ1-1, is DAGVTQSPTHLIKTRGQQVTLRCSPKSGHDTVSWYQQALGQGPQFIFQYYEEEERQRGNFPDRFSGHQFPNYSSELNVNALLLGDSALYLCASSLWQAPNTEAFFGQGTRLTVV.

This clone was recorded only once. The V gene is TRBV6-5, the J gene TRBJ1-2; 9 bases agree with TRBD1. The CDR3 has 15 amino acids. The V gene end was trimmed by 2 bases and the J gene end by 2 bases; junction bases not matched to a gene: 3. Germline lookup yields CDR1 MNHEY and CDR2 SVGAGI. As DNA, the CDR3 is TGTGCCAGCAGTTACACTGGGACAGGGAACTATGGCTACACCTTC. It translates to CASSYTGTGNYGYTF.

This chain links TRBV6-5 with TRBJ1-3, with 7 bases identical to TRBD1. Germline trimming cut 2 bases from V and 1 base from J; bases unmatched to any gene: 2. In germline, CDR1 is MNHEY, CDR2 SVGAGI. This CDR3 spans 15 amino acids. The CDR3 loop reads CASSYGTVSGNTIYF. The CDR3 region has the DNA TGTGCCAGCAGTTACGGGACAGTTTCTGGAAACACCATATATTTT.

The gene calls are TRBV4-1 and TRBJ1-2; 8 bases match TRBD1. Losses at the gene ends were 0 bases for V and 4 bases for J; bases not matched to a gene: 7. The CDR3 sequence is 16 residues long. Germline V CDR1 and CDR2: MGHRA, YSYEKL. The CDR3 here is CASSQDWTGSGYGYTF. The CDR3 DNA reads as TGCGCCAGCAGCCAAGATTGGACAGGGAGTGGCTATGGCTACACCTTC.

CDR3 sequence: CASSFVATNTGELFF. DNA of the CDR3: TGTGCCAGCAGCTTTGTAGCGACGAACACCGGGGAGCTGTTTTTT. The chain uses TRBV5-8 and TRBJ2-2; tentatively, D is TRBD2 (5 bases). There are 15 residues in the CDR3. CDR1 and CDR2 from the germline V gene are SGHTS and YDEGEE. Trimming stripped 2 bases from V and 0 bases from J, with 8 bases between.

The chain links TRBV2 to TRBJ1-4; no clear D. Looked up from germline, CDR1 is SNHLY and CDR2 is FYNNEI. Trimming removed 7 bases at V and 5 bases at J, with 17 bases between. The CDR3 contains 15 residues. CDR3 sequence reads: CASTVNSYLNEKLFF. For the CDR3, the DNA is TGTGCCAGCACCGTCAACAGTTACCTCAATGAAAAACTGTTTTTT. Variable domain in full (rest from reference TRBV2 and TRBJ1-4): EPEVTQTPSHQVTQMGQEVILRCVPISNHLYFYWYRQILGQKVEFLVSFYNNEISEKSEIFDDQFSVERPDGSNFTLKIRSTKLEDSAMYFCASTVNSYLNEKLFFGSGTQLSVL.

CDR3 residues: CASSLGRGNSYNEQFF. CDR3 nucleotide sequence: TGTGCCAGCAGCTTGGGCAGGGGGAACTCCTACAATGAGCAGTTCTTC. The chain recombines TRBV13 with TRBJ2-1, with TRBD1 identical over 7 bases. This CDR3 is 16 amino acids long. Germline V lookup: CDR1 PRHDT, CDR2 FYEKMQ (reference sequence). Trimming took 3 bases from V and 0 from J; bases not matched to a gene: 5. The variable domain in full, with the rest retrieved from reference TRBV13 and TRBJ2-1, is AAGVIQSPRHLIKEKRETATLKCYPIPRHDTVYWYQQGPGQDPQFLISFYEKMQSDKGSIPDRFSAQQFSDYHSELNMSSLELGDSALYFCASSLGRGNSYNEQFFGPGTRLTVL.

This chain links TRBV5-1 with TRBJ1-2; maybe TRBD1 (5 bases). Trimming took off 4 bases at V and 4 bases at J, with 20 bases between the two ends. CDR3 length: 16 amino acids. Germline V gene sequence: CDR1 SGHRS, CDR2 YFSETQ. Written as DNA, the CDR3 is TGCGCCAGCAGCCCCGCAGGGTTCGTCTTAGGCTATGGCTACACCTTC. It codes for CASSPAGFVLGYGYTF.

This clone was counted a few times. This chain's CDR3 is CASRSGEKLFF. The CDR3 coding sequence is TGTGCCAGCAGATCGGGTGAAAAACTGTTTTTT. The genes are TRBV2 and TRBJ1-4; D not resolved. The V gene lost 6 bases and the J gene lost 7 bases, with 6 bases spanning the gap. The CDR3 is 11 residues long. The germline CDR1 and CDR2 sequences are SNHLY and FYNNEI.

This chain connects TRBV5-4 to TRBJ2-1; 8 nucleotides align to TRBD2. Germline-derived CDR1 and CDR2 are SGHNT and YYREEE (reference sequence). With V trimmed by 5 bases and J by 4 bases, 2 bases remained unmatched. The CDR3 totals 13 residues. For the CDR3, the DNA is TGTGCCAGCAGGCAGCGGGGGTACAATGAGCAGTTCTTC. It codes for CASRQRGYNEQFF.

This clone was observed a single time. The V and J genes are TRBV27 and TRBJ1-2; 9 bases fit TRBD1. CDR1 is MNHEY and CDR2 is SMNVEV in the germline V gene (reference sequence). This CDR3 contains 17 residues. Unmatched junction bases numbered 17, after V lost 5 bases and J lost 7 bases. The CDR3 region is CASSRDRERFRLFGYTF. The CDR3 region has the DNA TGTGCCAGCAGTCGGGACAGGGAACGGTTTAGACTATTTGGCTACACCTTC.

The chain is built from TRBV19 and TRBJ2-3; 7 bases are shared with TRBD2. CDR3 length: 16 amino acids. Germline loops: CDR1 LNHDA, CDR2 SQIVND (reference sequence). The J segment lost 2 bases and the V segment lost 3 bases, leaving 8 bases of the junction unmatched. CDR3 DNA sequence: TGTGCCAGTAGTATCTTGACTAGCCGATACACAGATACGCAGTATTTT. It translates to CASSILTSRYTDTQYF. Drawing the rest from reference TRBV19 and TRBJ2-3, the complete variable domain is DGGITQSPKYLFRKEGQNVTLSCEQNLNHDAMYWYRQDPGQGLRLIYYSQIVNDFQKGDIAEGYSVSREKKESFPLTVTSAQKNPTAFYLCASSILTSRYTDTQYFGPGTRLTVL.

The V and J genes are TRBV14 and TRBJ2-5, with 8 bases fitting TRBD1. V trimming: 0 bases; J trimming: 5 bases; junction bases outside the gene matches: 8. Germline CDR1 and CDR2: SGHDN and FVKESK. This CDR3 is 16 amino acids long. The CDR3 sequence: CASSQEGTGPWETQYF. CDR3 nucleotides: TGTGCCAGCAGCCAAGAGGGGACAGGACCCTGGGAGACCCAGTACTTC.

This clone was detected a few times. V usage is TRBV6-5 and J usage is TRBJ1-1, with TRBD1 identical over 9 bases. Germline-derived CDR1 and CDR2 are MNHEY and SVGAGI. The CDR3 runs to 14 residues. The ends lost 6 bases at V and 6 bases at J; junction bases unmatched: 8. The DNA of the CDR3 is TGTGCCAGCAGATCCCGGGACAGGGCCCCTGAAGCTTTCTTT. Translating gives CASRSRDRAPEAFF.

The chain carries TRBV27 and TRBJ1-4; 9 bases agree with TRBD1. The germline V gene has CDR1 MNHEY and CDR2 SMNVEV (reference sequence). Trimming took 2 bases from V and 8 from J; bases not matched to a gene: 3. This CDR3 has 14 residues. As DNA, the CDR3 is TGTGCCAGCAGTTTAGACAGGGGGGGAGAAAAACTGTTTTTT. It specifies CASSLDRGGEKLFF.

The genes are TRBV7-2 and TRBJ2-7, with D possibly being TRBD1 (6 bases). From germline, CDR1 is SGHTA and CDR2 FQGNSA. The CDR3 length is 16 residues. The V end was cut by 1 base, the J end by 1 base, with 14 bases between. CDR3 in DNA: TGTGCCAGCAGCTTAGGGGACACCCTACCATCCTACGAGCAGTACTTC. This encodes CASSLGDTLPSYEQYF. Full variable domain (rest looked up from reference TRBV7-2 and TRBJ2-7): GAGVSQSPSNKVTEKGKDVELRCDPISGHTALYWYRQSLGQGLEFLIYFQGNSAPDKSGLPSDRFSAERTGGSVSTLTIQRTQQEDSAVYLCASSLGDTLPSYEQYFGPGTRLTVT.

V gene TRBV9 combines with J gene TRBJ2-3, with 15 bases lining up with TRBD2. The CDR3 contains 17 residues. The ends lost 3 bases at V and 3 bases at J; junction bases unmatched: 5. Germline V lookup: CDR1 SGDLS, CDR2 YYNGEE. The DNA of the CDR3 is TGTGCCAGCAGCGCCGCAGGGACTAGCGGGGGGACAGATACGCAGTATTTT. Protein sequence: CASSAAGTSGGTDTQYF. Full variable domain (missing parts from reference TRBV9 and TRBJ2-3): DSGVTQTPKHLITATGQRVTLRCSPRSGDLSVYWYQQSLDQGLQFLIQYYNGEERAKGNILERFSAQQFPDLHSELNLSSLELGDSALYFCASSAAGTSGGTDTQYFGPGTRLTVL.

This sequence joins TRBV7-9 and TRBJ2-7; TRBD1 matches at 10 bases. After removal of 4 bases from V and 2 bases from J, the junction contained 5 bases not matched to a gene. This CDR3 has 15 residues. Per germline, CDR1 SEHNR and CDR2 FQNEAQ (reference sequence). The CDR3 DNA reads as TGTGCCAGCAGCTACGCCGGGACAGGGGCCTACGAGCAGTACTTC. This encodes CASSYAGTGAYEQYF.

The chain uses TRBV19 and TRBJ1-6; no definite D call. Germline values: CDR1 LNHDA, CDR2 SQIVND (reference sequence). This CDR3 spans 15 amino acids. V was shortened by 7 bases and J by 6 bases, with 16 bases between the two germline ends. The chain's CDR3 is CASTAGEATNSPLHF. Written as DNA, the CDR3 is TGTGCCAGTACCGCGGGAGAGGCTACTAATTCACCCCTCCACTTT.

This chain joins TRBV5-1 and TRBJ1-3, with a possible D match to TRBD1 (5 bases). The CDR3 consists of 14 residues. V lost 7 bases, J lost 7 bases, and 18 bases lay in between. Germline V gene lookup returns CDR1 SGHRS and CDR2 YFSETQ. This chain's CDR3 is CASSRDSGGNTIYF. The CDR3 DNA follows: TGCGCCAGCTCCCGGGACTCTGGAGGGAACACCATATATTTT.

The chain uses TRBV3-1 (or the pseudogene TRBV3-2) and TRBJ1-3; 7 bases map to TRBD1. This CDR3 has 16 amino acids. Unmatched junction bases numbered 5, after V lost 0 bases and J lost 3 bases. Germline CDR1 reads LGHDT; CDR2 reads YNNKEL (reference sequence). This CDR3 is CASSQDRQGGGNTIYF. In nucleotides, the CDR3 is TGTGCCAGCAGCCAAGATCGGCAGGGGGGTGGAAACACCATATATTTT.

The rearrangement joins TRBV5-1 to TRBJ1-5, with TRBD1 identical over 7 bases. Germline V lookup: CDR1 SGHRS, CDR2 YFSETQ. J was trimmed by 6 bases and V by 0 bases; bases with no gene match: 6. This CDR3 comprises 15 residues. The CDR3 bases are TGCGCCAGCAGCTTGGCAGGGGGTATAGCTCAGCCCCAGCATTTT. Translated, it gives CASSLAGGIAQPQHF.

The V gene is TRBV27, the J gene TRBJ1-5; 12 bases agree with TRBD1. V lost 6 bases to trimming and J lost 7 bases; unmatched junction nucleotides: 4. This CDR3 has 14 residues. CDR1 and CDR2 from the germline V gene are MNHEY and SMNVEV (reference sequence). DNA of the CDR3: TGTGCCAGCAGAGGGACAGGGGGCTTACAGCCCCAGCATTTT. Its translation is CASRGTGGLQPQHF.

The gene calls are TRBV6-5 and TRBJ1-1, with D perhaps matching TRBD1 (5 bases). Trimming stripped 10 bases from V and 4 bases from J, with 13 bases between. The V gene's germline CDR1 is MNHEY and CDR2 SVGAGI. CDR3 size: 12 residues. CDR3: CATQGVATEAFF. The CDR3 nucleotides read TGTGCCACCCAGGGTGTGGCCACTGAAGCTTTCTTT.

The J gene is TRBJ2-1, the V gene TRBV18; TRBD2 matches at 8 bases. The trim removed 11 bases at V and 5 bases at J, leaving 11 bases unmatched. The CDR3 contains 14 residues. In germline, CDR1 is KGHSH, CDR2 LQKENI. CDR3 sequence (DNA): TGTGCCTTCCAAGCGGGGGCCACCGACAATGAGCAGTTCTTC. This gives the protein CAFQAGATDNEQFF.